Shown below are 8 T cell receptor beta chains from a single sample sequenced in a study of shared clonotypes between healthy human individuals (dated by TCRdb to about 2020). The library was produced with the immunoSEQ multiplex PCR assay. The clones in this table, taken by TCRdb from immuneACCESS, are in-frame only. Not every clone is retained; where verified, under half of the shortfall comes from an unresolved V gene, and the cause of the rest is unknown. Within this sample are some 1 million clones, with around 76% of them counted one time only. Approximately 1.3% of the sample comes from the top ten. The sample comprised memory CD4+ T cells sorted from blood. The label giving this sample's cell subset or site can be read as: CD45RA-negative fraction. The source is a man aged 18 to 30 in good health.

Worth noting for this clone: A much larger clone is a single base away; this may be a read error. Here the CDR3 reads CASRVTGELFF. Written as DNA, the CDR3 is TGTGCCAGCAGAGTCACCGGGGAGCTGTTTTTT. The chain links TRBV28 to TRBJ2-2; no clear D. CDR3 length: 11 residues. CDR1 is MDHEN, CDR2 SYDVKM, per germline. V was shortened by 6 bases and J by 4 bases, with 3 bases between the two germline ends.

The chain has TRBV7-2 and TRBJ2-7, with 10 bases aligning to TRBD2. The V segment lost 2 bases and the J segment 0 bases; nucleotides outside the gene matches: 1. The CDR3 consists of 15 residues. The germline gives CDR1 SGHTA, CDR2 FQGNSA. The CDR3 DNA reads as TGTGCCAGCAGCTTATTAGCGGGAGGCTCCTACGAGCAGTACTTC. It codes for CASSLLAGGSYEQYF.

The V gene is TRBV7-2, the J gene TRBJ2-3; D unclear. Per germline, CDR1 SGHTA and CDR2 FQGNSA. Trimming pared 1 base from V and 5 bases from J, leaving 10 bases between. This CDR3 is built from 14 residues. The CDR3 region is CASSLVRTKDTQYF. Here the CDR3 DNA reads TGTGCCAGCAGCTTAGTGAGGACCAAAGATACGCAGTATTTT.

In regard to this clone: Other DNA sequences of this sample code for an identical CDR3. The CDR3 spells CASSRGGGSYEQYF. CDR3 sequence (DNA): TGTGCCAGCTCACGAGGCGGGGGGTCCTACGAGCAGTACTTC. V usage is TRBV18 and J usage is TRBJ2-7, with TRBD2 matching 8 bases. The trim removed 4 bases at V and 1 base at J, leaving 3 bases unmatched. Germline values: CDR1 KGHSH, CDR2 LQKENI. The CDR3 sequence is 14 residues long.

The sample holds one count of this clone. V is TRBV7-9 and J is TRBJ2-5; TRBD2 matches at 10 bases. This CDR3 has 16 residues. V lost 5 bases and J lost 5; bases outside the gene matches: 11. CDR1 and CDR2 from the germline V gene are SEHNR and FQNEAQ (reference sequence). CDR3 loop: CASSKSQAGGYETQYF. The CDR3 nucleotides read TGTGCCAGCAGCAAGAGTCAAGCGGGAGGGTATGAGACCCAGTACTTC.

This chain uses TRBV6-1 with TRBJ2-3; 8 bases are shared with TRBD2. This CDR3 has 15 amino acids. Per the germline V gene, CDR1 is MNHNS and CDR2 is SASEGT. The junction had 5 bases not matched to a gene; V was cut back by 6 bases and J by 0 bases. This CDR3 reads CASRDSGVSTDTQYF. As DNA, the CDR3 is TGTGCCAGCAGGGATAGCGGGGTAAGCACAGATACGCAGTATTTT.

The gene calls are TRBV7-3 and TRBJ2-3, with D tentatively TRBD1 (5 bases). Germline lookup yields CDR1 SGHTA and CDR2 FQGTGA. Trimming removed 5 bases at V and 0 bases at J, with 15 bases between. CDR3 length equals 16 residues. The CDR3 region has the DNA TGTGCCAGCAGCCAAACAGGCCAGTTTAGCACAGATACGCAGTATTTT. Its translation is CASSQTGQFSTDTQYF.

This sequence joins TRBV29-1 and TRBJ2-3; 7 bases line up with TRBD2. CDR1 is SQVTM, CDR2 ANQGSEA, per germline. The length of the CDR3 is 14 residues. The V and J ends lost 4 bases and 4 bases, in that order; junction bases with no gene match: 8. The CDR3 coding sequence is TGCAGCGTTGCAGTGGGGAGGGTCGCAGATACGCAGTATTTT. Its protein is CSVAVGRVADTQYF.